The next 12 T cell receptor beta chains were all read from a single sample in a study of blood T cell repertoires in COVID-19. Here immunoSEQ multiplex PCR was the method, and the copy in TCRdb shows in-frame clones only, minus some. Of 250,000 or so clones detected, 90% appear once; the ten largest clones hold roughly 2.2%. Sample: peripheral blood. Receptors were obtained from a woman aged 55-75 years with COVID-19, enrolled during active disease.

This clone was seen only once. The chain links TRBV18 to TRBJ2-2; 11 positions match TRBD2. The germline gives CDR1 KGHSH, CDR2 LQKENI. The CDR3 has 16 residues. The ends lost 3 bases at V and 6 bases at J; junction bases unmatched: 6. The CDR3 DNA reads as TGTGCCAGCTCACCTTCACTAGCGGGGGCCGCCGGGGAGCTGTTTTTT. Protein: CASSPSLAGAAGELFF.

The chain joins TRBV19 to TRBJ2-1, with a weak D call TRBD1 (6 bases). This CDR3 has 11 amino acids. CDR1 and CDR2 (germline): LNHDA, SQIVND (reference sequence). Trimming shortened V by 7 bases and J by 6 bases, and 7 bases separated the two germline ends. The CDR3: CASTQGNEQFF. The CDR3 bases are TGTGCCAGTACACAGGGCAATGAGCAGTTCTTC.

Only a few counts were recorded for this clone. The chain links TRBV9 to TRBJ1-6; 7 positions match TRBD1. The CDR3 spans 15 residues. Losses at the gene ends were 6 bases for V and 7 bases for J; bases not matched to a gene: 10. In germline, CDR1 is SGDLS, CDR2 YYNGEE. CDR3 coding DNA: TGTGCCAGCACCTCGACCGGGACAGAAAATTCACCCCTCCACTTT. It codes for CASTSTGTENSPLHF.

For this clone: Other nucleotide sequences from this sample produce the same CDR3. The chain couples TRBV12-3 or TRBV12-4 to TRBJ1-5; D gene uncertain. There are 13 residues in the CDR3. Trimming shortened V by 3 bases and J by 4 bases, and 7 bases separated the two germline ends. The CDR3 reads CASSFGVNQPQHF. Written as DNA, the CDR3 is TGTGCCAGCAGTTTCGGTGTTAATCAGCCCCAGCATTTT.

V usage is TRBV2 and J usage is TRBJ2-1; 8 bases align to TRBD1. The CDR3 length is 14 residues. V was clipped by 10 bases and J by 7 bases; unmatched bases: 12. CDR1 is SNHLY and CDR2 is FYNNEI in the germline V gene. The CDR3, as DNA: TGTGCCACCAGGGGCGGGACAGGAGGAAATGAGCAGTTCTTC. It is translated as CATRGGTGGNEQFF.

The genes are TRBV3-1 (or the pseudogene TRBV3-2) and TRBJ1-2; 10 nucleotides agree with TRBD1. From germline, CDR1 is LGHDT and CDR2 YNNKEL (reference sequence). V lost 6 bases to trimming and J lost 6 bases; unmatched junction nucleotides: 13. The CDR3 runs to 16 residues. The CDR3 here is CASSTGTGAITNGYTF. CDR3 DNA: TGTGCCAGCAGTACCGGGACAGGGGCCATAACGAATGGCTACACCTTC.

This clone appeared a single time. This sequence joins TRBV18 and TRBJ1-1; D is unclear. The CDR3 length is 13 residues. CDR1 KGHSH and CDR2 LQKENI come from the germline V gene. V lost 3 bases to trimming and J lost 2 bases, with 7 bases between them. CDR3 sequence (DNA): TGTGCCAGCTCACCGCAGAAAAACACTGAAGCTTTCTTT. Translated, it gives CASSPQKNTEAFF.

This rearrangement joins TRBV27 to TRBJ1-5, with 9 positions matching TRBD1. V gave up 6 bases and J gave up 6 bases; unmatched junction bases: 3. The CDR3 runs to 13 residues. Germline lookup yields CDR1 MNHEY and CDR2 SMNVEV (reference sequence). Written as DNA, the CDR3 is TGTGCCAGCAGAGGGACAGGGTTTCAGCCCCAGCATTTT. Translated: CASRGTGFQPQHF.

The chain recombines TRBV5-1 with TRBJ2-6; 7 nucleotides match TRBD1. The CDR3 is 18 amino acids. Germline values: CDR1 SGHRS, CDR2 YFSETQ. Losses at the gene ends were 4 bases for V and 1 base for J; bases not matched to a gene: 11. The CDR3 loop reads CASSLRDRSLSGANVLTF. CDR3 sequence (DNA): TGCGCCAGCAGCCTCCGGGACAGATCCCTTTCTGGGGCCAACGTCCTGACTTTC.

The genes are TRBV6-1 and TRBJ1-2; D is ambiguous. CDR3 length: 14 residues. V dropped 1 base and J dropped 11 bases, with 17 bases sitting between them. CDR1 and CDR2 (germline): MNHNS, SASEGT. The CDR3 nucleotides are TGTGCCAGCAGTGAAGATCGGGGATCACTTATTTACACCTTC. Translating gives CASSEDRGSLIYTF.

V and J are TRBV3-1 (or the pseudogene TRBV3-2) and TRBJ2-2; D not resolved. Trimming removed 1 base from V and 3 bases from J, with 6 bases in between. The length of the CDR3 is 14 residues. CDR1 and CDR2 (germline): LGHDT, YNNKEL (reference sequence). This CDR3 is CASSQVSYTGELFF. CDR3 DNA sequence: TGTGCCAGCAGCCAAGTTTCCTACACCGGGGAGCTGTTTTTT.

The chain employs TRBV14 and TRBJ1-1; D might be TRBD1 (5 bases). The germline V and J ends were trimmed by 2 bases and 4 bases, with 11 bases remaining between them. Germline V lookup: CDR1 SGHDN, CDR2 FVKESK. The CDR3 is 14 residues long. CDR3 sequence reads: CASSQSRVGTEAFF. The DNA of the CDR3 is TGTGCCAGCAGCCAAAGCAGGGTGGGCACTGAAGCTTTCTTT.